This is a list of T cell receptor beta chains from one sample in a study of human thymus T cells. Assay used: immunoSEQ multiplex PCR; TCRdb lists only in-frame clones, some missing. This table has 57,000 or so clones, approximately 93% appearing once. The sequencing sample was made of blood. These receptors originate from a boy younger than two with a congenital heart defect but otherwise immunologically healthy. CDR3s include the opening cysteine and the closing phenylalanine or tryptophan. The D gene is left open where the match is weak. Some rows mark clone size as missing; the rest say once, few, many or name a class of expanded clone.

v_gene	j_gene	abundance	d_gene	CDR3nt	CDR3aa
TRBV5-4	TRBJ2-7	-	-	TGTGCCAGCAGTTGGGACTCCTACGAGCAGTACTTC	CASSWDSYEQYF
TRBV19	TRBJ2-7	-	-	TGTGCCAGTAGTGTATCTTACCCCTACGAGCAGTACTTC	CASSVSYPYEQYF
TRBV7-2	TRBJ1-2	-	-	TGTGCCAGCAGCTTAGCGGGCGCAGGGACGGGAGGCTACACCTTC	CASSLAGAGTGGYTF
TRBV6-1	TRBJ1-5	-	TRBD1	TGTGCCAGCAGTGGAGGGGGCGCGGGGCAGCCCCAGCATTTT	CASSGGGAGQPQHF
TRBV14	TRBJ2-7	-	-	TGTGCCAGCAGCCAAGTCTCCACCTACGAGCAGTACTTC	CASSQVSTYEQYF
TRBV4-2	TRBJ1-2	-	-	TGTGCCAGCAGCCGGAGGACAGTAGAGTTCTATGGCTACACCTTC	CASSRRTVEFYGYTF
TRBV28	TRBJ2-7	-	TRBD2	TGTGCCAGCAGTTTAATACTAGCGGGAGCGGAAGAGCAGTACTTC	CASSLILAGAEEQYF
TRBV28	TRBJ2-7	once	TRBD1	TGTGCCAGCAGTTTTTCTCCCGGGACAGGGGGCTCCGAGCAGTACTTC	CASSFSPGTGGSEQYF
TRBV7-9	TRBJ2-3	once	-	TGTGCCAGCAGCTTGACGGGCCCTAGCACAGATACGCAGTATTTT	CASSLTGPSTDTQYF
TRBV5-1	TRBJ2-3	once	TRBD2	TGCGCCAGCAGCTGGACTAGCGGGGGTAGGACAGATACGCAGTATTTT	CASSWTSGGRTDTQYF
TRBV19	TRBJ1-3	-	-	TGTGCCAGTAGTATGGGACACTCTGGAAACACCATATATTTT	CASSMGHSGNTIYF
TRBV5-1	TRBJ1-1	-	-	TGCGCCAGCAGCTTGGGTAAAGACACGGCCAACACTGAAGCTTTCTTT	CASSLGKDTANTEAFF
TRBV5-1	TRBJ2-1	-	TRBD2	TGCGCCAGCCCGACTAGCGGGAAGAACAATGAGCAGTTCTTC	CASPTSGKNNEQFF
TRBV4-2	TRBJ2-3	-	TRBD2	TGTGCCAGCAGCCAAGACCGAGCGGGGGAGACCACAGATACGCAGTATTTT	CASSQDRAGETTDTQYF
TRBV6-5	TRBJ2-1	-	-	TGTGCCAGCAGTTACTCCCGAATGGGCAATGAGCAGTTCTTC	CASSYSRMGNEQFF
TRBV7-9	TRBJ1-2	-	TRBD1	TGTGCCAGCAGCGATACAGGGGGGACTAACTATGGCTACACCTTC	CASSDTGGTNYGYTF
TRBV7-6	TRBJ1-1	-	TRBD1	TGTGCCAGCAGCTTACAGGGGGCCACTGAAGCTTTCTTT	CASSLQGATEAFF
TRBV14	TRBJ1-3	-	-	TGTGCCAGCAGCCAAGTTCTTTTCAACACCATATATTTT	CASSQVLFNTIYF
TRBV23-1	TRBJ2-7	-	TRBD1	TGCGCCAGCAGTCAATCAAACAGGGGCTACGAGCAGTACTTC	CASSQSNRGYEQYF
TRBV28	TRBJ2-7	-	-	TGTGCCGTCGGTCCCTACGAGCAGTACTTC	CAVGPYEQYF
TRBV4-3	TRBJ2-3	-	TRBD2	TGCGCCAGCAGCCAAGGACGCGGGGGGGCCACAGATACGCAGTATTTT	CASSQGRGGATDTQYF
TRBV7-9	TRBJ1-1	once	-	TGTGCCAGCAGGGGAAAGAGGGGGAACACTGAAGCTTTCTTT	CASRGKRGNTEAFF
TRBV27	TRBJ2-1	-	TRBD2	TGTGCCAGCAGCCCTATGGGAGGGCTAGCCTACAATGAGCAGTTCTTC	CASSPMGGLAYNEQFF
TRBV7-9	TRBJ2-3	-	-	TGTGCCAGCAGCTTGTTGGACGCTTACACAGATACGCAGTATTTT	CASSLLDAYTDTQYF
TRBV19	TRBJ2-7	-	-	TGTGCCAGTAGTCTTTTTGTCGCGGGCTACGAGCAGTACTTC	CASSLFVAGYEQYF
TRBV10-3	TRBJ2-7	-	TRBD1	TGTGCCATCAGTGAAGTGACGGGACAGGGGGCTCACCCTCCCTACGAGCAGTACTTC	CAISEVTGQGAHPPYEQYF
TRBV6-5	TRBJ2-7	-	-	TGTGCCAGCGGGGGGACTCCTTCCTACGAGCAGTACTTC	CASGGTPSYEQYF
TRBV5-6	TRBJ2-7	-	TRBD2	TGTGCCAGCAGCCCCTCGCGGGAGGGGACCTTTTTAAGGGACGAGCAGTACTTC	CASSPSREGTFLRDEQYF
TRBV25-1	TRBJ1-2	-	TRBD1	TGTGCCAGCGGGCCGGGACAGGACTATGGCTACACCTTC	CASGPGQDYGYTF
TRBV6-5	TRBJ2-5	-	TRBD1	TGTGCCAGCAGTTTAACAGGGGTTGCCCAAGAGACCCAGTACTTC	CASSLTGVAQETQYF
TRBV13	TRBJ2-1	-	-	TGTGCCAGCAGCGCGCCCGGGGCCCCATACAATGAGCAGTTCTTC	CASSAPGAPYNEQFF
TRBV6-5	TRBJ1-2	-	TRBD1	TGTGCCAGCAGTCACGGGACAGTCGCTAACTATGGCTACACCTTC	CASSHGTVANYGYTF
TRBV29-1	TRBJ2-1	-	-	TGCAGCGTTGAACAGGACCACTACAATGAGCAGTTCTTC	CSVEQDHYNEQFF
TRBV19	TRBJ1-4	-	-	TGTGCCAGTGGACCCCTACCAGGGGCCCTCCATGAAAAACTGTTTTTT	CASGPLPGALHEKLFF
TRBV5-8	TRBJ2-5	-	-	TGTGCCAGCAGCCGCCAGGTGGGCGGGGAGACCCAGTACTTC	CASSRQVGGETQYF
TRBV7-2	TRBJ2-1	-	-	TGTGCCAGCAGCTTAGTGGGGCCCCCGAATGAGCAGTTCTTC	CASSLVGPPNEQFF
TRBV7-2	TRBJ1-2	-	-	TGTGCCAGCAGCTTAATAACGGTGGCGGGCGGCTACACCTTC	CASSLITVAGGYTF
TRBV27	TRBJ1-2	-	-	TGTGCCAGCAGTTTTAAGGGGAGCTACACCTTC	CASSFKGSYTF
TRBV28	TRBJ2-4	once	-	TGTGCCAGCAGTTTAGGGGGAGCCAAAAACATTCAGTACTTC	CASSLGGAKNIQYF
TRBV5-1	TRBJ1-5	once	-	TGCGCCAGCAGCTTGGCTGGGCTCAGCAATCAGCCCCAGCATTTT	CASSLAGLSNQPQHF
TRBV9	TRBJ1-2	-	TRBD1	TGTGCCAGCAGCGGGGACAGGGGGCGATACTATGGCTACACCTTC	CASSGDRGRYYGYTF
TRBV21-1	TRBJ2-7	-	-	TGTGCCAGAACAGGGCCCTACGAGCAGTACTTC	CARTGPYEQYF
TRBV7-2	TRBJ1-3	-	TRBD1	TGTGCCAGCAGCTTAGGAGGACAGGGATGGGGAAACACCATATATTTT	CASSLGGQGWGNTIYF
TRBV2	TRBJ1-1	-	-	TGTGCCAGCAGGGTGGGTTGGGCTTTCTTT	CASRVGWAFF
TRBV5-4	TRBJ1-2	-	-	TGTGCCAGCAGCGTTCGACAGCCCTATGGCTACACCTTC	CASSVRQPYGYTF
TRBV19	TRBJ1-2	-	-	TGTGCCAGTAGTATAGACGACTATGGCTACACCTTC	CASSIDDYGYTF
TRBV4-1	TRBJ1-2	-	-	TGCGCCAGCAGCCAAGGGGGGGGGTATAACTATGGCTACACCTTC	CASSQGGGYNYGYTF
TRBV2	TRBJ2-2	-	-	TGTGCCAGCAGAGGTGGGGAGCTGTTTTTT	CASRGGELFF
TRBV9	TRBJ2-2	-	TRBD2	TGTGCCAGCAGTGAGACTAGCGGGAAAGACACCGGGGAGCTGTTTTTT	CASSETSGKDTGELFF